The rows below give T cell receptor beta chains drawn from one sample of a study of chemoradiotherapy in HPV16-positive cancers. Produced via immunoSEQ multiplex PCR; TCRdb's table is partial and in-frame only. This table has some 13,000 clones, 81% appearing once. The sample was acquired from a patient who underwent chemoradiotherapy. The receptors stem from a human donor with HPV-associated anogenital cancer. The CDR3 runs from the conserved cysteine through the conserved F or W. D genes are given only for firm matches. Rows give clone size only sometimes, using once, few, many, or a class for an expanded clone.

J	size	V	length	D	CDR3	DNA
TRBJ1-2	few	TRBV6-5	12	-	CASTEGTGGYTF	TGTGCCAGCACCGAAGGAACGGGTGGCTACACCTTC
TRBJ1-3	-	TRBV2	15	-	CASSEGGSGGNTIYF	TGTGCCAGCAGTGAAGGAGGGTCGGGTGGAAACACCATATATTTT
TRBJ1-2	-	TRBV11-2	13	TRBD1	CASSPDRELGYTF	TGTGCCAGCAGCCCAGACAGGGAGTTAGGCTACACCTTC
TRBJ1-4	-	TRBV11-2	13	-	CASSWSRGEKLFF	TGTGCCAGCAGCTGGTCTCGGGGTGAAAAACTGTTTTTT
TRBJ1-5	few	TRBV5-6	12	-	CASTALGQPQHF	TGTGCCAGCACCGCTTTGGGTCAGCCCCAGCATTTT
TRBJ1-5	-	TRBV28	14	-	CASSQRGSNQPQHF	TGTGCCAGCAGCCAGAGAGGGAGCAATCAGCCCCAGCATTTT
TRBJ2-1	-	TRBV9	14	TRBD2	CASSPPGLGDEQFF	TGTGCCAGCAGCCCTCCGGGACTAGGAGACGAGCAGTTCTTC
TRBJ1-5	few	TRBV28	14	-	CASSFELDNQPQHF	TGTGCCAGCAGTTTCGAGCTCGACAATCAGCCCCAGCATTTT
TRBJ2-1	-	TRBV5-4	16	TRBD2	CASSTRTSGAYNEQFF	TGTGCCAGCAGCACTCGGACTAGCGGGGCATACAATGAGCAGTTCTTC
TRBJ2-2	once	TRBV6-4	14	-	CASSESVGSRELFF	TGTGCCAGCAGTGAGTCCGTAGGATCCAGGGAGCTGTTTTTT
TRBJ1-6	-	TRBV19	16	-	CASSPRGGRSNSPLHF	TGTGCCAGTAGTCCTCGGGGAGGGAGGAGTAATTCACCCCTCCACTTT
TRBJ1-6	few	TRBV19	14	-	CASSIYGANSPLHF	TGTGCCAGTAGTATATATGGCGCGAATTCACCCCTCCACTTT
TRBJ2-7	few	TRBV7-9	16	TRBD2	CASSSLKGTSGYEQYF	TGTGCCAGCAGCTCACTGAAGGGGACTAGCGGATACGAGCAGTACTTC
TRBJ2-2	-	TRBV5-1	17	-	CASSLVLATPNTGELFF	TGCGCCAGCAGCCTGGTCTTAGCCACACCGAACACCGGGGAGCTGTTTTTT
TRBJ2-1	-	TRBV20-1	11	-	CSARTSNEQFF	TGCAGTGCCAGGACTTCGAATGAGCAGTTCTTC
TRBJ1-5	once	TRBV5-6	16	-	CASSFGGLTSNQPQHF	TGTGCCAGCAGCTTCGGTGGTCTGACGAGCAATCAGCCCCAGCATTTT
TRBJ1-5	-	TRBV6-5	13	-	CASSPRGLQPQHF	TGTGCCAGCAGCCCACGGGGGCTTCAGCCCCAGCATTTT
TRBJ2-3	-	TRBV11-2	13	-	CASSTSSADTQYF	TGTGCCAGCAGCACATCCTCCGCTGATACGCAGTATTTT
TRBJ2-7	-	TRBV19	14	TRBD1	CASASSTGGYEQYF	TGTGCCAGTGCCTCGTCGACAGGGGGCTACGAGCAGTACTTC
TRBJ2-1	-	TRBV2	14	-	CASTGGGAYNEQFF	TGTGCCAGCACCGGCGGGGGCGCCTACAATGAGCAGTTCTTC
TRBJ1-6	few	TRBV5-6	15	-	CASSQQSSYNSPLHF	TGTGCCAGCAGCCAGCAGAGCTCCTATAATTCACCCCTCCACTTT
TRBJ1-1	-	TRBV6-6	14	-	CASSGWQGGTEAFF	TGTGCCAGCAGTGGTTGGCAGGGTGGGACTGAAGCTTTCTTT
TRBJ2-6	few	TRBV30	16	-	CAWRPKGGIGANVLTF	TGTGCCTGGAGGCCAAAAGGGGGGATAGGGGCCAACGTCCTGACTTTC
TRBJ2-1	-	TRBV7-3	12	-	CASSSTGIEQFF	TGTGCCAGCAGCTCAACAGGGATAGAGCAGTTCTTC
TRBJ1-3	once	TRBV7-2	14	-	CASSLTASGNTIYF	TGTGCCAGCAGCTTGACGGCGTCTGGAAACACCATATATTTT
TRBJ1-1	-	TRBV7-6	13	TRBD1	CASSRGQGYEAFF	TGTGCCAGCAGTCGCGGACAGGGATATGAAGCTTTCTTT
TRBJ1-6	-	TRBV15	18	TRBD1	CATSRGPTGVSYNSPLHF	TGTGCCACCAGCAGAGGCCCAACAGGGGTATCCTATAATTCACCCCTCCACTTT
TRBJ1-1	-	TRBV19	15	TRBD1	CASSIGTAIDTEAFF	TGTGCCAGTAGTATTGGGACAGCTATAGACACTGAAGCTTTCTTT
TRBJ2-7	-	TRBV5-6	15	-	CASSWGTREAGEQYF	TGTGCCAGCAGCTGGGGGACCCGAGAGGCGGGTGAGCAGTACTTC
TRBJ2-2	-	TRBV9	15	TRBD1	CASSVSTGDFGELFF	TGTGCCAGCAGCGTATCAACAGGGGATTTCGGGGAGCTGTTTTTT
TRBJ2-1	-	TRBV4-1	14	-	CASSQDPVSNEQFF	TGCGCCAGCAGCCAAGATCCCGTGAGCAATGAGCAGTTCTTC